This TCR beta chain was found in a study of breast tumors, draining lymph nodes, adjacent tissues. Study-wide results and limits: Tumor TCR diversity was below lymph nodes but above nontumor tissue.

The CDR3 contains 14 residues. Looked up from germline, CDR1 is SEHNR and CDR2 is FQNEAQ (reference sequence). Trimming took off 6 bases at V and 7 bases at J, with 18 bases between the two ends. TCRdb re-analysed the multiplex PCR reads in MiXCR, keeping a single row per CDR3 protein. The sample carries about 140,000 distinct CDR3 sequences, about 33% recorded once. Samples came from axillary lymph nodes draining the breast cancer. This clonotype was recorded many times. What it recognizes is unknown. The origin of this receptor is a female donor with breast cancer. Some clones in this sample may be carry-over from other donors' samples. What was sequenced was axillary lymph node tissue. The rearrangement uses TRBV7-9 and TRBJ1-2, with a tentative D call TRBD1 (5 bases). The CDR3 sequence is CASSYAGTTGGYTF. The CDR3, as DNA: TGTGCCAGCAGTTACGCCGGGACGACGGGTGGCTACACCTTC.